One sample yielded the 10 T cell receptor beta chains listed below, sequenced in a study of T cell repertoires in cytomegalovirus infection. MiXCR, run by TCRdb on the reads, gives a single entry per CDR3 protein. The sample lists about 740,000 distinct CDR3 sequences; about 40% were seen once. The sample consisted of PBMCs. These receptors all stem from a human donor in good health (CMV status not recorded). Some clones in this sample may be carry-over from other donors' samples.

The chain uses TRBV28 and TRBJ2-3; a possible D gene is TRBD1 (5 bases). The CDR3 totals 15 residues. Trimming removed 2 bases from V and 6 bases from J, with 15 bases in between. CDR1 and CDR2 from the germline V gene are MDHEN and SYDVKM. CDR3 bases: TGTGCCAGCAGTTTAAGGCAGGGTACAGCGGATACGCAGTATTTT. It specifies CASSLRQGTADTQYF.

The chain couples TRBV6-6 to TRBJ1-2; TRBD1 agrees at 10 bases. The CDR3 is 14 residues long. Germline V gene lookup returns CDR1 MNHNY and CDR2 SVGAGI (reference sequence). The V gene end was trimmed by 6 bases and the J gene end by 4 bases; junction bases not matched to a gene: 5. DNA for the CDR3: TGTGCCAGCAGGAGCCGGGACAGGGGCTATGGCTACACCTTC. Amino acid sequence: CASRSRDRGYGYTF.

The sample holds a few counts of this clonotype. The genes are TRBV6-1 and TRBJ2-5; 11 bases are a match to TRBD2. Germline V gives CDR1 MNHNS, CDR2 SASEGT. V was clipped by 7 bases and J by 0 bases; unmatched bases: 13. The CDR3 totals 18 residues. Here the CDR3 DNA reads TGTGCCAGCAAGCTTACTAGCGGGGGACCACGGTACCAAGAGACCCAGTACTTC. This codes for CASKLTSGGPRYQETQYF.

This clonotype has at least ten counts. The chain carries TRBV7-8 and TRBJ1-1; tentative D call: TRBD1 (6 bases). Trimming shortened V by 5 bases and J by 1 base, and 11 bases separated the two germline ends. Germline CDR1 SGHVS, CDR2 FQNEAQ. The CDR3 covers 14 residues. The CDR3 protein is CASSVGQPNTEAFF. CDR3 nucleotides: TGTGCCAGCAGCGTCGGACAGCCGAACACTGAAGCTTTCTTT.

This clonotype was counted between two and nine times. The chain uses TRBV23-1 and TRBJ2-5; maybe TRBD1 (6 bases). TRBV23-1 is an ORF, with its function uncertain. The CDR3 sequence is 17 residues long. Trimming removed 3 bases from V and 1 base from J, with 18 bases in between. As DNA, the CDR3 is TGCGCCAGCAGTCAGCCAAAGTACAGGGAGACCCAAGAGACCCAGTACTTC. Translating gives CASSQPKYRETQETQYF.

Only a few counts were recorded for this clonotype. This chain's CDR3 is CATSRAPRVDNEKLFF. The CDR3 DNA reads TGTGCCACCAGCAGAGCTCCTAGGGTGGATAATGAAAAACTGTTTTTT. The rearrangement links TRBV15 to TRBJ1-4, with no clear D. Germline V gene sequence: CDR1 LNHNV, CDR2 YYDKDF (reference sequence). This CDR3 is built from 16 residues. Trimming took off 1 base at V and 4 bases at J, with 13 bases between the two ends. The full variable domain, in which reference TRBV15 and TRBJ1-4 provide the parts outside the CDR3, is DAMVIQNPRYQVTQFGKPVTLSCSQTLNHNVMYWYQQKSSQAPKLLFHYYDKDFNNEADTPDNFQSRRPNTSFCFLDIRSPGLGDTAMYLCATSRAPRVDNEKLFFGSGTQLSVL.

The chain is built from TRBV7-2 and TRBJ2-5; TRBD2 might be the D (5 bases). CDR1 and CDR2 (germline): SGHTA, FQGNSA. The V end was cut by 6 bases, the J end by 5 bases, with 16 bases between. The CDR3 covers 14 residues. Here the CDR3 DNA reads TGTGCCAGCAGTCAACAACGGGGTCGTGAGACCCAGTACTTC. This sequence encodes CASSQQRGRETQYF.

This clonotype showed up just a few times. This CDR3 is CASSIPGLSYEQYF. CDR3 DNA: TGTGCCAGTAGTATCCCGGGACTATCCTACGAGCAGTACTTC. V usage is TRBV19 and J usage is TRBJ2-7; TRBD2 matches at 7 bases. V lost 3 bases and J lost 1; bases outside the gene matches: 3. Germline values: CDR1 LNHDA, CDR2 SQIVND (reference sequence). CDR3 size: 14 residues.

J is TRBJ1-1 and V is TRBV6-5, with 9 bases fitting TRBD1. The CDR3 length is 14 residues. Germline V gene sequence: CDR1 MNHEY, CDR2 SVGAGI. Losses at the gene ends were 6 bases for V and 5 bases for J; bases not matched to a gene: 7. The CDR3 nucleotides read TGTGCCAGCAGCCACAGGGGGCGAGGAACTGAAGCTTTCTTT. This codes for CASSHRGRGTEAFF.

The V call is TRBV10-3, the J call TRBJ1-2; no clear D. Germline V gene data show CDR1 as ENHRY and CDR2 as SYGVKD. This CDR3 spans 15 amino acids. Trimming cost V 0 bases and J 0 bases, with 8 bases left between them. The CDR3 bases are TGTGCCATCAGTGAGTCAACCACCTCTAACTATGGCTACACCTTC. This sequence encodes CAISESTTSNYGYTF.